The 11 T cell receptor beta chains below were found in one sample sequenced in a study of blood T cell repertoires in COVID-19. Libraries were prepared by immunoSEQ multiplex PCR; TCRdb keeps only in-frame clonotypes and omits some of them. The repertoire consists of over 70,000 clones, with 70% to 90% occurring once and the leading ten covering approximately 11%. Sequenced material: peripheral blood. The source of these receptors is a man aged 55-75 years with COVID-19, enrolled during active disease.

This chain uses TRBV12-3 or TRBV12-4 with TRBJ2-5; TRBD1 matches at 7 bases. This CDR3 has 13 residues. The V gene end was trimmed by 5 bases and the J gene end by 5 bases; junction bases not matched to a gene: 5. This CDR3 reads CASSKTGQETQYF. Here the CDR3 DNA reads TGTGCCAGCAGTAAGACAGGGCAGGAGACCCAGTACTTC.

The chain joins TRBV28 to TRBJ2-1; TRBD2 agrees at 8 bases. J gave up 3 bases and V 9 bases, and 4 bases lay outside the gene matches. This CDR3 is built from 13 residues. Germline CDR1 and CDR2: MDHEN and SYDVKM. In nucleotides, the CDR3 is TGTGCCAGTGAGCGGGGGCTCTACAATGAGCAGTTCTTC. Translated: CASERGLYNEQFF.

This clone was found once. The chain has TRBV28 and TRBJ1-1; no clear D. V was pared by 3 bases and J by 8 bases, with 16 bases between. The CDR3 loop spans 14 amino acids. Germline CDR1 is MDHEN and CDR2 is SYDVKM. The CDR3 DNA reads TGTGCCAGCAGTTTTAGGCGCAGGTCGACAGAAGCTTTCTTT. This encodes CASSFRRRSTEAFF.

The rearrangement links TRBV2 to TRBJ1-5, with D perhaps TRBD1 (6 bases). The CDR3 totals 14 residues. Trimming removed 3 bases at V and 6 bases at J, with 12 bases between. The germline V gene has CDR1 SNHLY and CDR2 FYNNEI. CDR3 nucleotides: TGTGCCAGCAGTGAGGGGGCAGTTGCTCAGCCCCAGCATTTT. Translation: CASSEGAVAQPQHF.

This clone appeared a single time. This chain uses TRBV18 with TRBJ1-2; TRBD1 agrees at 7 bases. V was pared by 3 bases and J by 6 bases, with 7 bases of the junction left unmatched. The CDR3 spans 14 residues. Germline assignment: CDR1 KGHSH and CDR2 LQKENI. The CDR3: CASSPGGQWDGYTF. CDR3 sequence (DNA): TGTGCCAGCTCACCTGGGGGACAGTGGGATGGCTACACCTTC.

The gene calls are TRBV4-1 and TRBJ2-7; D might be TRBD2 (6 bases). Germline V CDR1 and CDR2: MGHRA, YSYEKL. The CDR3 has 15 residues. Trimming left V 1 base short and J 5 bases short, with 15 bases between. CDR3 nucleotide sequence: TGCGCCAGCAGCCAAGCACCGGGAGCGCTCGACGAGCAGTACTTC. It specifies CASSQAPGALDEQYF.

This rearrangement joins TRBV7-3 to TRBJ2-2; D may be TRBD2 (6 bases). V was trimmed by 5 bases and J by 5 bases, leaving 15 bases between them. CDR1 and CDR2 (germline): SGHTA, FQGTGA. This CDR3 has 15 amino acids. CDR3 region: CASSPRGGGTGELFF. For the CDR3, the DNA is TGTGCCAGCAGCCCTAGGGGAGGAGGTACCGGGGAGCTGTTTTTT. Using reference TRBV7-3 and TRBJ2-2 for the parts outside the CDR3, the full variable domain is GAGVSQTPSNKVTEKGKYVELRCDPISGHTALYWYRQSLGQGPEFLIYFQGTGAADDSGLPNDRFFAVRPEGSVSTLKIQRTERGDSAVYLCASSPRGGGTGELFFGEGSRLTVL.

The chain is built from TRBV29-1 and TRBJ2-7, with D perhaps TRBD2 (6 bases). The CDR3 spans 14 residues. Trimming took off 4 bases at V and 1 base at J, with 14 bases between the two ends. Germline lookup yields CDR1 SQVTM and CDR2 ANQGSEA. The CDR3 bases are TGCAGCGTTGTCGGTATTAGCGGATCCTACGAGCAGTACTTC. This encodes CSVVGISGSYEQYF.

This clone was seen only once. CDR3 residues: CASTLGGLRNTIYF. The CDR3, as DNA: TGTGCCAGCACCCTGGGAGGGCTGAGAAACACCATATATTTT. J is TRBJ1-3 and V is TRBV28; D remains ambiguous. The CDR3 totals 14 residues. The V end was cut by 7 bases, the J end by 5 bases, with 15 bases between. Looked up from germline, CDR1 is MDHEN and CDR2 is SYDVKM.

The count of this clone is one. The rearrangement uses TRBV9 and TRBJ1-1, with D unresolved. Germline V gene data show CDR1 as SGDLS and CDR2 as YYNGEE. The CDR3 runs to 17 residues. Trimming cost V 4 bases and J 0 bases, with 19 bases left between them. The CDR3 reads CASSMSPRGGMNTEAFF. For the CDR3, the DNA is TGTGCCAGCAGCATGAGTCCCCGGGGAGGCATGAACACTGAAGCTTTCTTT. Full variable domain (missing parts from reference TRBV9 and TRBJ1-1): DSGVTQTPKHLITATGQRVTLRCSPRSGDLSVYWYQQSLDQGLQFLIQYYNGEERAKGNILERFSAQQFPDLHSELNLSSLELGDSALYFCASSMSPRGGMNTEAFFGQGTRLTVV.

This chain links TRBV9 with TRBJ2-2; a possible D gene is TRBD2 (6 bases). CDR1 is SGDLS, CDR2 YYNGEE, per germline. The CDR3 runs 13 residues. Trimming removed 4 bases from V and 8 bases from J, with 12 bases in between. For the CDR3, the DNA is TGTGCCAGCAGCCCGGGAGTAGCGGGGGAGCTGTTTTTT. Protein: CASSPGVAGELFF.